This T cell receptor beta chain was observed in a study of early T cells in non-severe SARS-CoV-2 infection. Looking at the study overall: Sequenced material consisted of bulk RNA (from unsorted whole blood), and chains were unpaired.

As to this clonotype: Its antigen is unidentified.

General study findings and limits: Comparison of clonotypes with VDJdb favored anti-spike CD8 responses while missing private and CD4 specificities.

cDNA molecules, individually, were tagged with unique molecular identifiers. TCRdb passed the 5' RACE reads through MiXCR, listing each CDR3 protein once. The sample lists tens of thousands of distinct CDR3 sequences, around 15% occurring once. The J segment lost 4 bases and the V segment lost 5 bases, leaving 10 bases of the junction unmatched. The CDR3 is 16 residues long. CDR1 and CDR2 from the germline V gene are SGHTA and FQGNSA. Source material: whole blood. The origin of this receptor is an adult who was a healthcare worker with PCR-confirmed SARS-CoV-2 infection or an uninfected control (not recorded which). The J gene is TRBJ2-1, the V gene TRBV7-2; 8 bases agree with TRBD2. CDR3 nucleotides: TGTGCCAGCAGCCGTTCCCGGGGGGGGCTTTACAATGAGCAGTTCTTC. Translation gives CASSRSRGGLYNEQFF.